A selection of T cell receptor beta chains follows, all from one sample in a study of blood T cells in healthy people across ages. TCRdb independently ran MiXCR on the 5' RACE reads; one entry per CDR3 protein. This repertoire shows around 1.1 million distinct CDR3 sequences, around two fifths found once; its top ten account for 10% to 15%. Input material: blood. Receptors originate from a man aged 18 to 30 in good health. The CDR3 runs from the conserved cysteine through the conserved F or W. The D gene is left open where the match is weak. Clone size is not always given. Where it is, it says once, few, many or a class for expanded clones.

-	-	TRBV12-3/TRBV12-4	TRBJ1-5	14	CASTPGRGNQPQHF	TGTGCCAGCACTCCAGGACGGGGCAATCAGCCCCAGCATTTT
few	-	TRBV6-2/TRBV6-3	TRBJ1-2	13	CASSTGSPSGYTF	TGTGCCAGCTCGACAGGCTCTCCCTCCGGCTACACCTTC
-	-	TRBV9	TRBJ1-5	14	CASSGLGGNQPQHF	TGTGCCAGCAGCGGACTAGGGGGGAATCAGCCCCAGCATTTT
many	-	TRBV12-3/TRBV12-4	TRBJ2-1	12	CASRRGVIDQFF	TGTGCCAGCAGAAGAGGGGTGATAGATCAGTTCTTC
-	-	TRBV6-1	TRBJ1-5	13	CASSDGPHQPQHF	TGTGCCAGCAGTGACGGACCACATCAGCCCCAGCATTTT
-	-	TRBV27	TRBJ1-5	16	CASSPNPTGNNQPQHF	TGTGCCAGCAGTCCCAACCCCACAGGAAACAATCAGCCCCAGCATTTT
-	-	TRBV11-1	TRBJ2-7	15	CASSPVHQAYNEQYF	TGTGCCAGCAGCCCCGTGCACCAAGCCTACAATGAGCAGTACTTC
few	-	TRBV20-1	TRBJ2-7	16	CSASAVDTITSYEQYF	TGCAGTGCTAGTGCGGTTGACACAATAACCTCCTACGAGCAGTACTTC
few	-	TRBV7-3	TRBJ2-5	13	CASSLYGKETQYF	TGTGCCAGCAGCTTATATGGGAAAGAGACCCAGTACTTC
-	-	TRBV7-8	TRBJ2-7	15	CASRLGQSTFYEQYF	TGCGCCAGCCGCCTTGGACAGAGCACCTTCTACGAGCAGTACTTC
few	TRBD1	TRBV2	TRBJ1-2	12	CASSGDRGGYTF	TGTGCCAGCAGTGGGGACAGGGGTGGCTACACCTTC
-	TRBD1	TRBV5-1	TRBJ2-3	14	CASSTRTGMDTQYF	TGCGCCAGCAGCACACGGACAGGGATGGATACGCAGTATTTT
-	TRBD1	TRBV4-2	TRBJ1-1	15	CASSHSGGGNTEAFF	TGTGCCAGCAGCCACTCAGGGGGCGGAAACACTGAAGCTTTCTTT
few	TRBD2	TRBV5-1	TRBJ2-5	15	CASSAQLASQETQYF	TGCGCCAGCAGCGCTCAACTAGCGTCGCAAGAGACCCAGTACTTC
few	-	TRBV6-4	TRBJ1-1	16	CASSDNRVRMNTEAFF	TGTGCCAGCAGTGACAACAGGGTCCGGATGAACACTGAAGCTTTCTTT
-	-	TRBV7-9	TRBJ2-5	15	CASSLAGQGAVVQYF	TGTGCCAGCAGCTTAGCGGGGCAGGGCGCTGTTGTGCAGTACTTC
-	-	TRBV4-3	TRBJ1-2	15	CASSKDGGTSYGYTF	TGCGCCAGCAGCAAAGACGGGGGGACATCCTATGGCTACACCTTC
-	TRBD1	TRBV6-1	TRBJ1-1	14	CASSTGVMNTEAFF	TGTGCCAGCAGTACAGGGGTTATGAACACTGAAGCTTTCTTT
-	-	TRBV7-2	TRBJ1-1	15	CASSHPRGFNTEAFF	TGTGCCAGCAGCCATCCTAGGGGGTTTAACACTGAAGCTTTCTTT
-	TRBD1	TRBV25-1	TRBJ1-6	15	CASSERTGENSPLHF	TGTGCCAGCAGTGAAAGGACAGGGGAGAATTCACCCCTCCACTTT
few	-	TRBV6-5	TRBJ2-1	15	CASSHRGPPGDEQFF	TGTGCCAGCAGTCACCGGGGCCCGCCAGGCGATGAGCAGTTCTTC
-	-	TRBV7-9	TRBJ1-2	12	CASSPFNYGYTF	TGTGCCAGCAGCCCTTTTAATTATGGCTACACCTTC
-	-	TRBV12-3/TRBV12-4	TRBJ1-2	14	CASSLQGQLYGYTF	TGTGCCAGCAGTTTACAGGGGCAGCTCTATGGCTACACCTTC
few	-	TRBV6-6	TRBJ1-2	15	CASSYKVRDSGGYTF	TGTGCCAGCAGTTACAAGGTCCGGGACTCGGGGGGCTACACCTTC